This T cell receptor (beta chain) appears in the sequencing data of a study of high-grade serous ovarian cancer treatment subgroups. Background on the study: Samples averaged about 15,000 reads and roughly 7,700 unique TCR beta rearrangements.

TCRdb keeps only in-frame clones here, not all; method: immunoSEQ multiplex PCR. The sample has thousands of clones; over 55% are singletons. Tumor samples were obtained before definitive surgery or chemotherapy. Study results and caveats: Different patients shared almost no repertoire; same-patient tumors shared roughly 0.095 to 0.85. Clonal relatedness tracked neoantigen level, and by trend copy number and mutation load. CDR1 and CDR2 were left unanalyzed; analyses focused on CDR3.

CDR3 length equals 16 residues. With 1 base removed from V and 0 bases from J, the gap between germline ends came to 12 bases. Germline CDR1 reads LNHNV; CDR2 reads YYDKDF (reference sequence). A few counts support this clone. Its matching antigen is unknown. Sample: tumor tissue. The V and J genes are TRBV15 and TRBJ1-1; D remains ambiguous. This TCR derives from a human donor with high-grade serous ovarian cancer. The CDR3 bases are TGTGCCACCAGCAGAGGGGATTTTCGTCTGAACACTGAAGCTTTCTTT. Its protein product is CATSRGDFRLNTEAFF.